This T cell receptor beta chain was sequenced during a study of cytomegalovirus exposure and HLA in healthy donors (dated by TCRdb to about 2017). Describing the broader study: According to an earlier analysis of around 600 of the donors, some 170 million T cells yielded 90 million to 130 million unique TCR beta sequences and more than 250 Gb of sequence data. Roughly 310 gigabases of sequencing data and approximately 85 million unique TCR sequences were included in an early release covering about 620 HLA-typed donors. Among the 398 genotyped donors, around 81% belonged to the genetic ancestry cluster associated with self-reported Caucasian donors. The study was designed to test whether signatures of past pathogen exposure could be identified by cataloging public T cell receptors. The study profiled the T cell repertoires of under 850 subjects by immunosequencing and related them to cytomegalovirus serostatus. Along with the approximately 700-subject first cohort, a separate validation cohort of around 110 different subjects was used. To predict cytomegalovirus infection status, the study brought together high-throughput TCR immunosequencing, statistical association of individual TCRs with disease status, and machine learning. A later analysis re-analyzed previously published TCR beta repertoires from 650 to 800 donors and added high-resolution HLA genotyping to study TCR occurrence patterns. Rather than drawing on any new phenotypic data, the later analysis identified candidate immune exposures from TCR beta sequences and the way those sequences occurred across donors. To decide whether each TCR beta V gene segment behaved as functional or pseudogenic, an earlier analysis of some 580 of the donors relied on high-throughput TCR beta sequencing. Donor age, sex, ethnicity and CMV serostatus were compiled alongside the repertoire data. A later genetic analysis took genome-wide SNP genotypes for 398 of the 666 donors and used that subset as a discovery cohort. All discovery cohort repertoires had been generated using a single sequencing platform. Both class I and class II loci were covered by HLA typing, at four-digit resolution. Typing coverage varied by locus: roughly 629-630 donors for A, B, C, DRB1 and DQB1; about 520 for DQA1; more than 600 for DPA1; about 450 for DPB1. Because of strong linkage in the cohort, 4 to 6 DR-DQ haplotypes were treated as single units for association and clustering. Across under 500 genotyped donors of the cohort, an average of roughly 200,000 unique TCR beta nucleotide sequences per donor were sequenced, and 15% to 20% of those sequences were non-productive.

On this clone itself: Its antigen remains unidentified.

The cohort comprised under 700 healthy bone marrow donors. All cohort members were sampled while nominally healthy, although unrecorded immune exposures were likely present. The donor tested CMV seronegative, placing the donor among the roughly 350 seronegative members of the cohort. A peripheral blood sample was collected from each donor, and TCR beta sequencing was performed on peripheral blood mononuclear cells. The Qiagen DNeasy Blood Extraction Kit was used to extract genomic DNA from the blood cell samples. The paper as a whole reports these results and caveats: At a false discovery rate of 0.05, a later analysis linked about 17,000 TCR beta sequences to specific HLA alleles. A later analysis found that most CMV-associated TCR beta chains appeared HLA-restricted, with HLA associations seemingly driven largely by CMV exposure. Across donors, most TCR sequences were observed very rarely, whereas some public TCRs were present in many individuals. Because the 87-base-pair reads could not distinguish some IMGT-functional V segments, including TRBV6-2 and TRBV6-3, those segments were excluded. A group of highly shared sequence variants was considered likely to be a technical artifact of the sequencing pipeline. According to a later analysis, TCR association rates differed among HLA loci, with DRB1 alleles showing the most associated TCRs and HLA-C alleles showing the fewest. An association between a missense DCLRE1C variant and V-gene and J-gene trimming of TCR beta chains was found in a later genetic analysis and replicated in an independent cohort. A later analysis found that HLA-associated TCR beta chains were more clonally expanded and had lower generation probabilities than equally common non-associated chains. Presence/absence analyses assumed roughly uniform sequencing depth across donors, an assumption that may not hold. An earlier analysis of approximately 590 of the donors showed that most TCR beta V segments appeared in productive rearrangements either about 87% or about 30% of the time, which broadly matched IMGT annotations. Correlated functional status among segregating V segments might be attributable to linkage disequilibrium, but an unknown experimental factor could not be ruled out. A later analysis reported that several top co-occurrence clusters appeared linked to parvovirus B19, influenza, CMV and Epstein-Barr virus. The cohort was sequenced for TCR beta chains only, and without alpha or paired-chain data the features that could be detected were limited. Compared with the roughly 710-donor mean, donors in an Asian-associated ancestry cluster had fewer N-insertions in productive TCRs, according to a later genetic analysis. In the study, about 150 TCR beta chains were listed as associated with cytomegalovirus. In vitro tests confirmed that a few of the cytomegalovirus-associated TCR beta chains recognize cytomegalovirus antigens. Because HLA typing was unavailable for some donors at each locus, only the typed subset was used in association tests. A further reported finding was that TCR beta sequences accurately predicted the HLA-A and HLA-B alleles for most subjects in the first cohort. For the cohort, immune exposure information was limited to CMV serostatus. The authors suggested that the approach could potentially be generalized to other disease states and immunological phenotypes. In both the original and validation cohorts, the classifier was reported to diagnose cytomegalovirus status with high specificity and sensitivity. Because counts were too low, approximately 18 rarely observed V segments, including chromosome 9 orphons, were excluded from the earlier analysis of about 500 of the donors. Strong co-occurrence of HLA alleles, especially DR and DQ, made assigning TCR associations to individual alleles difficult.

CDR1 MGHDK and CDR2 SYGVNS are derived from the germline V gene. The germline ends are 11 bases apart after V is trimmed by 6 bases and J by 3 bases. The CDR3 runs 13 amino acids, cysteine and phenylalanine included. The retained sequence is limited to the CDR3, 39 bases, with the frame set at the first base. The protocol used for the library was the immunoSEQ multiplex PCR assay. For the multiplex PCR, a mixture combining 60 forward primers for TCR Vbeta segments and 13 reverse primers for TCR Jbeta segments was used. A multiplex PCR assay on genomic DNA amplified the CDR3 region of rearranged TCR beta genes. The amplified TCR beta libraries were sequenced on the Illumina HiSeq System as 87-base-pair reads. In the source study's methods: A later analysis tallied about 77 million unique TCR beta chains across the 666 repertoires, and about 12 million of those chains were shared by two or more donors. A nearest-neighbor algorithm error-corrected the raw reads and collapsed the reads into unique sequences, merging closely related sequences to remove PCR and sequencing errors. To assign V, D and J gene segments, CDR3 sequences were aligned to IMGT reference sequences. For a sequence to be retained, a match of at least six nucleotides was required to both a V gene segment and a J gene segment. A rearrangement counted as productive if the CDR3 had no stop codons and remained in frame with V and J, and every other rearrangement counted as non-productive. CDR3 was defined by IMGT convention, running from the second conserved V-encoded cysteine to the conserved J-encoded phenylalanine. The earlier analysis of about 570 of the donors excluded any sequence lacking an unambiguous match to a single V gene segment. In an earlier analysis of approximately 500 of the donors, a V segment was called functional when productive rearrangements were above 56.7%, and segregating when the standard deviation between donors exceeded 5%. A statistical classification framework was built for diagnosing cytomegalovirus status from the catalog of TCR beta chain sequences. In a later analysis, V and J genes were assigned by comparing TCR nucleotide sequences against IMGT/GENE-DB human TR gene sequences. Using the TCRdist pipeline, a later analysis assigned CDR3 sequences along with most-parsimonious VDJ recombination scenarios. In a later analysis, each TCR beta chain was defined by its CDR3 amino acid sequence together with its V-gene family, and reads lacking a unique V-gene family were excluded. In a later analysis, 450 to 600 highly shared, low-generation-probability nucleotide sequences were removed to address suspected cross-contamination and a sequencing artifact. For each public chain, a later analysis derived a clonal expansion index from normalized ranks of inferred template counts within each repertoire. In a later analysis, generation probabilities were computed using a VDJ recombination model fitted to out-of-frame rearrangements, and the results were checked against IGoR. In a later analysis, hypergeometric tests were used to score TCR-TCR, TCR-HLA and TCR-CMV co-occurrence, with a repertoire-size bias correction applied to TCR pairs. To estimate false discovery rates, a later analysis permuted the HLA or CMV assignments 20 times. In a later analysis, co-occurring TCRs were grouped using DBSCAN, with TCRdist sequence similarity added in when clustering inside HLA-allele-positive subsets. Repertoires with fewer than 30,000 or more than 120,000 public chains, plus five repertoires with anomalous nucleotide sharing, were excluded from co-occurrence clustering. TCRdb retrieved this table from immuneACCESS and kept in-frame rearrangements only. Not all clones are present; in checked studies, unresolved V genes account for under half, and no reason is known for the remainder. V and J calls plus clone size are reproduced from that table; the DNA served to infer D and trimming. This sample's listing comprises approximately 110,000 clones. The ten most abundant clones make up under 3.5% of the sample.

Here the chain combines TRBV25-1 and TRBJ1-1; tentative D gene TRBD1, with 5 bases matching. The sequencing sample was made of PBMCs. The clonotype originates from a man younger than 40 in good health and CMV-seronegative. In nucleotide form, the sequence is TGTGCCAGCAGGGAGGGGAGAGACACTGAAGCTTTCTTT. This encodes CASREGRDTEAFF.